This entry is about one T cell receptor (beta chain). Its antigen is undetermined. The data are from a study of human versus mouse CDR3 diversity and MHC coevolution. Sorting isolated naive CD4 T cells lacking CD45RO and expressing CD62L. Study findings and constraints: Among all groups, most of the three human donors showed least clonal inequality.

The assay was immunoSEQ multiplex PCR, and TCRdb's table has in-frame clones only and misses some. The top ten clones hold 1.3% of a sample with about 80,000 clones, just over 90% of them seen once. The sequencing input was naive CD4+ T cells from blood. Subset here: CD45RO-negative CD62L-positive naive CD4 T cells. This receptor was taken from a person aged 25 to 75 in good health.

The CDR3 DNA reads as TGTGCCAGCAGCTTGGCCCTGGGAGGGGGTAGGACCTACAATGAGCAGTTCTTC. Translating it yields CASSLALGGGRTYNEQFF. The V and J genes are TRBV5-6 and TRBJ2-1, with a weak D call TRBD2 (7 bases). Germline values: CDR1 SGHDT, CDR2 YYEEEE. V lost 0 bases, J lost 2 bases, and 18 bases lay in between. CDR3 length: 18 amino acids.